The 5 T cell receptor beta chains listed next were all sequenced from one sample in a study of T cells in Graves' hyperthyroidism and ophthalmopathy. The CDR3 regions of TCR beta were amplified from RNA transcripts. The HTBI set primed first-round TCR CDR3 RT-PCR. TCRdb re-called the multiplex PCR reads through MiXCR, storing one row per CDR3 protein. Of 450,000 to 700,000 distinct CDR3 sequences listed, about 43% were seen once; the top ten hold roughly 19%. Sequencing used peripheral blood or thyroid tissue (not recorded which). The source of these receptors is an adult woman with Graves' disease, either hyperthyroidism or ophthalmopathy (not recorded which).

This clonotype was detected many times. The rearrangement uses TRBV28 and TRBJ1-5; TRBD1 matches 8 bases. Germline V lookup: CDR1 MDHEN, CDR2 SYDVKM. CDR3 length: 15 residues. V dropped 1 base and J dropped 5; count of bases not matched to a gene: 4. The CDR3 reads CASSLSGTGDQPQHF. In nucleotides, the CDR3 is TGTGCCAGCAGTTTATCTGGGACAGGCGATCAGCCCCAGCATTTT. The full variable domain, completed using reference TRBV28 and TRBJ1-5, is DVKVTQSSRYLVKRTGEKVFLECVQDMDHENMFWYRQDPGLGLRLIYFSYDVKMKEKGDIPEGYSVSREKKERFSLILESASTNQTSMYLCASSLSGTGDQPQHFGDGTRLSIL.

The chain is built from TRBV20-1 and TRBJ1-2; 10 bases line up with TRBD1. The CDR3 is 17 residues long. With 5 bases clipped from V and 2 bases from J, the junction kept 14 bases outside the gene matches. Germline values: CDR1 DFQATT, CDR2 SNEGSKA (reference sequence). For the CDR3, the DNA is TGCAGTGCTGGGACTTGGACAGGGGGATTGGGGAACTATGGCTACACCTTC. This sequence encodes CSAGTWTGGLGNYGYTF.

This clonotype appeared once. V is TRBV24-1 and J is TRBJ2-5; 7 nucleotides line up with TRBD2. The CDR3 spans 15 residues. Germline-derived CDR1 and CDR2 are KGHDR and SFDVKD. With 4 bases clipped from V and 3 bases from J, the junction kept 7 bases outside the gene matches. CDR3 sequence (DNA): TGTGCCACCAGTGACCAGACTAGCCCAGAAGAGACCCAGTACTTC. This codes for CATSDQTSPEETQYF.

This clonotype was counted at least ten times. The rearrangement joins TRBV6-2 or TRBV6-3 to TRBJ1-5, with D hard to call. Deletions cut 4 bases from V and 1 base from J, with 23 bases between. Germline CDR1 MNHEY, CDR2 SVGEGT. CDR3 length equals 19 residues. The DNA of the CDR3 is TGTGCCAGCAGTTTAGTTTGGCTCGTGGGGAAGCAGAGCAATCAGCCCCAGCATTTT. It encodes CASSLVWLVGKQSNQPQHF.

This sequence joins TRBV29-1 and TRBJ2-7; a possible D gene is TRBD1 (5 bases). The J call may be in error: the DNA end matches TRBJ2-5 better. There are 12 residues in the CDR3. Germline V lookup: CDR1 SQVTM, CDR2 ANQGSEA. The CDR3 sequence is CSVEYLGATQYF. CDR3 in DNA: TGCAGCGTTGAATACCTTGGGGCGACCCAGTACTTC.